This T cell receptor (beta chain) comes out of a study of cytomegalovirus exposure and HLA in healthy donors. Study-wide results and limits: Later analysis showed most CMV-associated TCR beta chains appearing HLA-restricted. Based on reports, TCR beta sequences accurately predicted HLA-A and HLA-B alleles for most subjects. HLA alleles showed associations with 15,000 to 20,000 TCR beta sequences in a later analysis, at a 0.05 false discovery rate. Being productive about 90% or about 30% of the time was typical of most TCR beta V segments in an earlier analysis.

The J segment lost 10 bases and the V segment lost 1 base, leaving 6 bases of the junction unmatched. Germline V gene data show CDR1 as SGHDT and CDR2 as YYEEEE. The CDR3 spans 14 residues. A remark on this clone: Its antigen is unknown.

13 Jbeta primers and 60 Vbeta primers were used for the PCR. The protocol was immunoSEQ multiplex PCR, while the TCRdb copy is restricted to in-frame clones and leaves out a portion. Among roughly 100,000 clones listed, over 70% were seen once. The sequenced sample consisted of PBMCs. The V gene is TRBV5-6, the J gene TRBJ2-1; 9 positions match TRBD2. The TCR was taken from a man in his forties in good health and CMV-seronegative. The CDR3 DNA reads TGTGCCAGCAGCTTGTCCAGCGGGGGGCGCGAGCAGTTCTTC. Encoded protein: CASSLSSGGREQFF.